The sequence of this T cell receptor (beta chain) was determined in a study of T cell repertoires in cytomegalovirus infection. Study-wide background: CMV infection plus the matching HLA type was flagged by public TCR beta signatures.

A single record per CDR3 protein comes from TCRdb applying MiXCR to the reads. The data show nearly 550,000 distinct CDR3 sequences, 16% seen once. The table lists this clonotype with many counts. Its antigen is not identified. In germline, CDR1 is SGDLS, CDR2 YYNGEE. The CDR3 runs to 13 residues. Trimming took 3 bases from V and 4 from J, leaving 10 bases between them. The study's findings and limits: The ex vivo response was dominated by HLA-C-restricted CMV-specific TCR beta clonotypes.

This TCR was sampled from a human donor in good health (CMV status not recorded). Some clones in this sample may be carry-over from other donors' samples. The sequencing input was CD8+ T cells from PBMCs. The V gene is TRBV9, the J gene TRBJ1-2, with a tentative D call TRBD1 (6 bases). CDR3: CASSEGGTYGYTF. The DNA for the CDR3 is TGTGCCAGCAGCGAGGGGGGCACCTATGGCTACACCTTC.